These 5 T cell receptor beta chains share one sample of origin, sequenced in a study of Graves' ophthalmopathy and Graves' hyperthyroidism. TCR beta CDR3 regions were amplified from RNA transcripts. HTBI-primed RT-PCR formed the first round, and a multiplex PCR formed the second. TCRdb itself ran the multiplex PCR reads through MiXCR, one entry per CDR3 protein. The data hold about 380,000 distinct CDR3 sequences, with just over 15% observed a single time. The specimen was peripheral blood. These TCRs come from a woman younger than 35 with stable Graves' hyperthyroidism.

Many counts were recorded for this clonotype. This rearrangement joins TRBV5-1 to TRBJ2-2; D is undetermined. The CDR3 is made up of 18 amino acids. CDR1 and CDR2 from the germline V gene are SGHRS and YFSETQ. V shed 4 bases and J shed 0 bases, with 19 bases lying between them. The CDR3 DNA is TGCGCCAGCAGCCCTGGCGGCAGGCTCACTTCGAACACCGGGGAGCTGTTTTTT. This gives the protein CASSPGGRLTSNTGELFF.

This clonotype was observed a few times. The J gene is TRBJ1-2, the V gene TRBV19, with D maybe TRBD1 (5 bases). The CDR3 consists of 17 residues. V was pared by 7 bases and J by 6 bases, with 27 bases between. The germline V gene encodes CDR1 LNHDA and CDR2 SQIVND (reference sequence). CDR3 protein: CASTLTWGDWKADGYTF. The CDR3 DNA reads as TGTGCCAGTACCCTCACCTGGGGGGATTGGAAGGCGGATGGCTACACCTTC.

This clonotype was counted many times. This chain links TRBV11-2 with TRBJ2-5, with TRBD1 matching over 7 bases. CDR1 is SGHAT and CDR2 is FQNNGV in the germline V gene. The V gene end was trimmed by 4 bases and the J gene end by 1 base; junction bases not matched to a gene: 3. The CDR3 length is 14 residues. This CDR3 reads CASSYWDSQETQYF. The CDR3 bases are TGTGCCAGCAGCTATTGGGACAGCCAAGAGACCCAGTACTTC.

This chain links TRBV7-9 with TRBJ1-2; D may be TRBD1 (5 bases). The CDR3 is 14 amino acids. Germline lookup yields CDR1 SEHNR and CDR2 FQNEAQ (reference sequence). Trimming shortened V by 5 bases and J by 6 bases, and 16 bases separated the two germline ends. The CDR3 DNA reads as TGTGCCAGCAGCGCCTCCGGGGCCCCCCATGGCTACACCTTC. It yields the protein CASSASGAPHGYTF.

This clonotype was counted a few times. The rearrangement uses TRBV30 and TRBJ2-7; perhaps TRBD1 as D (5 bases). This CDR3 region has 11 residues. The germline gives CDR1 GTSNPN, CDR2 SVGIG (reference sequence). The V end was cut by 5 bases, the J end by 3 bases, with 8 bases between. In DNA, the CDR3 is TGTGCCTGGGGTGACAGCTACGAGCAGTACTTC. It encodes CAWGDSYEQYF.